This section outlines one T cell receptor beta chain sequence together with its context. The antigen remains undetermined. The sample originates from a study of T cell responses to AZD1222 COVID-19 vaccine. Broader study findings: Clonal diversity was possibly underestimated; the donors were predominantly white British and more often female.

Clones were read by immunoSEQ multiplex PCR, and TCRdb kept only the in-frame ones, dropping some. In the table there are fewer than 100,000 clones, roughly 83% of which are singletons. V was clipped by 0 bases and J by 0 bases, with 9 bases between them. Germline CDR1 and CDR2: SGHTS and YDEGEE. The CDR3 runs to 15 residues. The chain is built from TRBV5-8 and TRBJ1-2, with TRBD1 as a possible D gene (5 bases). Here the sequenced sample was peripheral blood, taken 28 days after the second AZD1222 dose. This TCR was sampled from an adult who received the AZD1222 COVID-19 vaccine. CDR3 sequence (DNA): TGTGCCAGCAGCTTGGAGAGGGGTGCTAACTATGGCTACACCTTC. It translates to CASSLERGANYGYTF. Full variable domain (rest looked up from reference TRBV5-8 and TRBJ1-2): EAGVTQSPTHLIKTRGQQATLRCSPISGHTSVYWYQQALGLGLQFLLWYDEGEERNRGNFPPRFSGRQFPNYSSELNVNALELEDSALYLCASSLERGANYGYTFGSGTRLTVV.